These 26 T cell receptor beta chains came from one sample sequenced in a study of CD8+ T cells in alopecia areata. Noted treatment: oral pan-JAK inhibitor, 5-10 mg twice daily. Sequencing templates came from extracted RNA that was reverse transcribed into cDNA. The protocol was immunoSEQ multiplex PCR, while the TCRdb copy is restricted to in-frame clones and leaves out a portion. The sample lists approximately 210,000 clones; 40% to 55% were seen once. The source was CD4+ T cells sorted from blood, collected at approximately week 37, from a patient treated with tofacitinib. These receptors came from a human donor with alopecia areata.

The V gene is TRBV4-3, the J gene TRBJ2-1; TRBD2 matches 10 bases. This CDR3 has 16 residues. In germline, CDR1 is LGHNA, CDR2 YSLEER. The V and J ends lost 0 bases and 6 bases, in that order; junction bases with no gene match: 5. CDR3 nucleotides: TGCGCCAGCAGCCAAGAAGCAAGCGGGAGGGCCAATGAGCAGTTCTTC. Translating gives CASSQEASGRANEQFF.

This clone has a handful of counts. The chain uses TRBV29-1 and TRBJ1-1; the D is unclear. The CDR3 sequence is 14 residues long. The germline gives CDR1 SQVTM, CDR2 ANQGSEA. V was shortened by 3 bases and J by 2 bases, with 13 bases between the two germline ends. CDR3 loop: CSVDNREGNTEAFF. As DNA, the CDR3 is TGCAGCGTTGATAACAGAGAAGGAAACACTGAAGCTTTCTTT.

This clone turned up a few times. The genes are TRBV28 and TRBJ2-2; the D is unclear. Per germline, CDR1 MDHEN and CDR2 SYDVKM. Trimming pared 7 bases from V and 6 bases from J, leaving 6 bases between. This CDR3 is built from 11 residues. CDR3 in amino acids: CASTSAGELFF. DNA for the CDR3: TGTGCCAGCACGTCGGCCGGGGAGCTGTTTTTT.

The CDR3 region has the DNA TGTGCCAGCAGCTTAGTAGCCTTGAACACTGAAGCTTTCTTT. It codes for CASSLVALNTEAFF. The rearrangement uses TRBV7-2 and TRBJ1-1, with D uncertain. The CDR3 runs 14 residues. V was trimmed by 1 base and J by 0 bases, leaving 6 bases between them. Germline V lookup: CDR1 SGHTA, CDR2 FQGNSA.

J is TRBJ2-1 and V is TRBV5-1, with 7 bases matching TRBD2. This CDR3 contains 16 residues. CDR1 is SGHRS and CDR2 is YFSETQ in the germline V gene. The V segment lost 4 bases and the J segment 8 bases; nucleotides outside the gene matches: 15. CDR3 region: CASSPGFAGVDDEQFF. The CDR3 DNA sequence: TGCGCCAGCAGCCCAGGCTTTGCGGGAGTTGACGATGAGCAGTTCTTC.

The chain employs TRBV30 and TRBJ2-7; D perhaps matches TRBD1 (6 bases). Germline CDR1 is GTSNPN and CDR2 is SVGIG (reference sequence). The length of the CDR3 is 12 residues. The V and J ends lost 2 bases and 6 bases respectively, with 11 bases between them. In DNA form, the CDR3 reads TGTGCCTGGAGTAAGGGGGTGGGCGAGCAGTACTTC. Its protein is CAWSKGVGEQYF.

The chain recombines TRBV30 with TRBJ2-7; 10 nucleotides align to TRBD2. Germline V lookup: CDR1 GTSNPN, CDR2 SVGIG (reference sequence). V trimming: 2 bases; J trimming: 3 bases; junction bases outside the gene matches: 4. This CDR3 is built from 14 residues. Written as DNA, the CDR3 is TGTGCCTGGAGTCGGACTAGCGGCAACTACGAGCAGTACTTC. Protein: CAWSRTSGNYEQYF.

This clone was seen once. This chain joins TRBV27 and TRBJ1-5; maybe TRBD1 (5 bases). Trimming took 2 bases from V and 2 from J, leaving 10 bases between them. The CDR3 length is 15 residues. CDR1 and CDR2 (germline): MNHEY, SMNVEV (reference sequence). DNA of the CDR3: TGTGCCAGCAGTTTAGAGGGGTCTGGCAATCAGCCCCAGCATTTT. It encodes CASSLEGSGNQPQHF.

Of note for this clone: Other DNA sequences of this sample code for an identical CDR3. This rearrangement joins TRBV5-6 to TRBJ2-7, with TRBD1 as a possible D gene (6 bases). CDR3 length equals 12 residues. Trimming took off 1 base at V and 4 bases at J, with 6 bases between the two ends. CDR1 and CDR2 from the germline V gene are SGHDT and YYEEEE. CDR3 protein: CASSLQGYEQYF. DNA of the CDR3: TGTGCCAGCAGCTTGCAGGGGTACGAGCAGTACTTC.

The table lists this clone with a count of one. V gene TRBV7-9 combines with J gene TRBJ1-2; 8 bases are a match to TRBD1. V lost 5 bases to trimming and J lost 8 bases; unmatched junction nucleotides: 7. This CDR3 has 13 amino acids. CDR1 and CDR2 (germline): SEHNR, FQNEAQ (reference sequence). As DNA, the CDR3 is TGTGCCAGCAGCCTCCAGGGGGCTAGAGGCTACACCTTC. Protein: CASSLQGARGYTF.

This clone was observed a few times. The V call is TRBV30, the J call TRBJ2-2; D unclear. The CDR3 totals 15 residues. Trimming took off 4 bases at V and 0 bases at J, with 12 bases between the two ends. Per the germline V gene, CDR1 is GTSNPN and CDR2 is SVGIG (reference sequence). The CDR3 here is CAWKQMNTNTGELFF. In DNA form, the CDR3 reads TGTGCCTGGAAACAGATGAATACGAACACCGGGGAGCTGTTTTTT.

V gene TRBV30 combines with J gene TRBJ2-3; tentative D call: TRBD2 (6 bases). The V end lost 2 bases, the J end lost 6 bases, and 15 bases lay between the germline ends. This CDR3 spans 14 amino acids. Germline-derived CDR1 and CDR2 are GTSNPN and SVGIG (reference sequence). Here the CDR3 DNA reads TGTGCCTGGAGTCCCAGCGGGTGGTCCGATACGCAGTATTTT. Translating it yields CAWSPSGWSDTQYF.

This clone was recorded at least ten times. The CDR3 DNA is TGTGCCAGCAGCCCGACAGGGGGCCCGAGCAATCAGCCCCAGCATTTT. Translated, it gives CASSPTGGPSNQPQHF. The chain links TRBV6-6 to TRBJ1-5; 10 nucleotides align to TRBD1. Per the germline V gene, CDR1 is MNHNY and CDR2 is SVGAGI (reference sequence). The V and J ends lost 6 bases and 1 base, in that order; junction bases with no gene match: 6. The CDR3 spans 16 residues.

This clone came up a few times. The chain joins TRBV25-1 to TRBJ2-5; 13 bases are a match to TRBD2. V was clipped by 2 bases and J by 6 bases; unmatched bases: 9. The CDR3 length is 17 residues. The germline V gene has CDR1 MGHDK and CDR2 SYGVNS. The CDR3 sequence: CASSELGLAGALKTQYF. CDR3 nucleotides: TGTGCCAGCAGTGAACTCGGACTAGCGGGAGCCCTGAAGACCCAGTACTTC.

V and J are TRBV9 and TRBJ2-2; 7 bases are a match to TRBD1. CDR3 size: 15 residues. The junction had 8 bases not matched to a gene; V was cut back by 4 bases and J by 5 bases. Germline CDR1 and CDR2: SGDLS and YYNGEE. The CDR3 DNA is TGTGCCAGCAGCCCGCGGACAGGCGGAACCGGGGAGCTGTTTTTT. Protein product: CASSPRTGGTGELFF.

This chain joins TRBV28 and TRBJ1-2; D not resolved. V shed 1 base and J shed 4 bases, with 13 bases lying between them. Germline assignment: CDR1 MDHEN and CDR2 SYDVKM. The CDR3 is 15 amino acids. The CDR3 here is CASSLSPRMSYGYTF. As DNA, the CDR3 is TGTGCCAGCAGTTTATCGCCCCGAATGAGCTATGGCTACACCTTC.

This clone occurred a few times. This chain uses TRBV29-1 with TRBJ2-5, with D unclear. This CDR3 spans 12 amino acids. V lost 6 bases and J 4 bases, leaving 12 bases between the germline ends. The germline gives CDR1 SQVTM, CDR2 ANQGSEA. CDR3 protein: CSVSPLPETQYF. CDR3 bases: TGCAGCGTATCCCCCTTGCCAGAGACCCAGTACTTC.

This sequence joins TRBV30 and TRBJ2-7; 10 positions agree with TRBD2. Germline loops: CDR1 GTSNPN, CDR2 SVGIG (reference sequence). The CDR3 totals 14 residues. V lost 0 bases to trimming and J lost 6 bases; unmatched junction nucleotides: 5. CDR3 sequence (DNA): TGTGCCTGGAGTGTCTCTAGCGGGAGAGCCGAGCAGTACTTC. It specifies CAWSVSSGRAEQYF.

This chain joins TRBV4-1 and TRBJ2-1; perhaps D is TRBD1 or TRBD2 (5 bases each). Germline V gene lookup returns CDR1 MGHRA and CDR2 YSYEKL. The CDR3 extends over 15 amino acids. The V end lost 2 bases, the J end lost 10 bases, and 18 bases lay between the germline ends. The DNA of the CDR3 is TGCGCCAGCAGCCAATTTCCGGGACCTAGTTTCGAGCAGTTCTTC. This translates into CASSQFPGPSFEQFF.

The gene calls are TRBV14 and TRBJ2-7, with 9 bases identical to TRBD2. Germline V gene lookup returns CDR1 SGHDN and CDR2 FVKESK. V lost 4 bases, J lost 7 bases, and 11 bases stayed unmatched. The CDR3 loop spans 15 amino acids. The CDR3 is CASSPNLRTSEEQYF. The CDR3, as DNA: TGTGCCAGCAGCCCAAACCTACGGACTAGCGAGGAGCAGTACTTC. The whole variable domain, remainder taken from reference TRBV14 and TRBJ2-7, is EAGVTQFPSHSVIEKGQTVTLRCDPISGHDNLYWYRRVMGKEIKFLLHFVKESKQDESGMPNNRFLAERTGGTYSTLKVQPAELEDSGVYFCASSPNLRTSEEQYFGPGTRLTVT.

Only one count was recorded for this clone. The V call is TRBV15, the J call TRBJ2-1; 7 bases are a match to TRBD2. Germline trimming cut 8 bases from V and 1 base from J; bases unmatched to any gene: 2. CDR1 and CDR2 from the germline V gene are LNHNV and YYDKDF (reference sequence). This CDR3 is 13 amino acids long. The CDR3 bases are TGTGCCACCGCCGGGGGGTCCTACAATGAGCAGTTCTTC. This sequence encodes CATAGGSYNEQFF.

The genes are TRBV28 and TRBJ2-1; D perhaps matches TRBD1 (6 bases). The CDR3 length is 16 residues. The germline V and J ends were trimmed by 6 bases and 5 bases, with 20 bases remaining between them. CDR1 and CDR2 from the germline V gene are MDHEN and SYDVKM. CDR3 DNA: TGTGCCAGCAGCTTAGGATGGACAGAGAGGAACAATGAGCAGTTCTTC. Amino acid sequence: CASSLGWTERNNEQFF.

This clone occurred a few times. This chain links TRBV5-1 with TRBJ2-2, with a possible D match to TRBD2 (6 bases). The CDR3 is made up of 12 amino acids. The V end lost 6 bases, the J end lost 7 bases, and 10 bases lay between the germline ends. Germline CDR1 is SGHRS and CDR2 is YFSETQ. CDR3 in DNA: TGCGCCAGCACCGAGGGAGGCGGGGAGCTGTTTTTT. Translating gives CASTEGGGELFF.

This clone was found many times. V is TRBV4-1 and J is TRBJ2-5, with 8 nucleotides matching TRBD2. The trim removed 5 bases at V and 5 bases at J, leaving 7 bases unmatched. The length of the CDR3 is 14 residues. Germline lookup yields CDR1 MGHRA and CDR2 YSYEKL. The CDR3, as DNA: TGCGCCAGCAGCTACCGGGGGGGGGCCGAGACCCAGTACTTC. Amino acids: CASSYRGGAETQYF.

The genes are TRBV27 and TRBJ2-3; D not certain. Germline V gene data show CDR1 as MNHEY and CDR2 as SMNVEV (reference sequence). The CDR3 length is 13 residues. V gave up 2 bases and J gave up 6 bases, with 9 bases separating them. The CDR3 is CASSLGRLDTQYF. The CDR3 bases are TGTGCCAGCAGTTTAGGCAGACTGGATACGCAGTATTTT.

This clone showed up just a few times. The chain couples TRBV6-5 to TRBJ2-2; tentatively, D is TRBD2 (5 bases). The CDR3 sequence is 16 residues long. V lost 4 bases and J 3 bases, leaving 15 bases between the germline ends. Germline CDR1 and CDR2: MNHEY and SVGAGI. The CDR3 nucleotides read TGTGCCAGCAGTTTAACCTTCCGGGAAGACACCGGGGAGCTGTTTTTT. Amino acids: CASSLTFREDTGELFF.